This TCR beta chain was captured by sequencing in a study of shared clonotypes between healthy human individuals (dated by TCRdb to 2020 to 2022). Describing the broader study: A couple of women and a few men aged 18 to 49 years were included in the cohort. Per donor, three plates each were used for CD4 naive and CD4 memory, two for CD8 naive, and one for CD8 memory. Blood TCR repertoires of four to six healthy adults were deeply sequenced to estimate repertoire size and the extent of clonotype sharing between individuals. To increase sequencing depth and limit assay-specific biases, different laboratories used diverse techniques to prepare libraries and sequence TCR repertoires. Each donor's leukapheresis produced roughly between about 0.9 and 9.5 billion PBMCs.

Using the deep immunoSEQ assay, TCR CDR3 regions were amplified from genomic DNA by multiplex PCR. Genomic DNA extracted from each cell subset was distributed evenly over all wells of several immunoSEQ 96-well plates, and each plate served as one replicate. Each replicate PCR for sorted subsets received roughly 200 ng genomic DNA, equal to tens of thousands of T cell genomes. Purified libraries were quantified with a Qubit 3.0 fluorometer, sized on a Bioanalyzer 2100, and re-quantified with the KAPA Library Quantification kit. A separate single-read 150-cycle Illumina NextSeq 550 flow cell was used to sequence each immunoSEQ 96-well plate. Processing in the source paper ran as follows. The immunoSEQ output contained only junctional sequences without quality scores, so filtering could not match that applied to full-length reads. To assign V/J genes and CDR3, sequences were annotated using PyIR, a Python wrapper for IgBLAST v1.9, with IMGT germline references. Any read was removed if the V/J assignment was weak (E-value above 1e-6), the CDR3 was missing, or the read contained stop codons, out-of-frame junctions, or ambiguous translated residues. A V3J clonotype was defined by an identical inferred V gene, J gene, and CDR3 amino acid sequence. To compute the percentage overlap between repertoires, the number of shared unique clonotypes was divided by the size of the smaller repertoire. RTK rarefaction, the Chao1 estimator, and Recon v2.1 estimates of unobserved clonotypes were used to assess repertoire richness. Generation probabilities for all TCRbeta clonotypes obtained by the gDNA method from a handful of donors were computed using OLGA. Drawn from immuneACCESS, this table holds only the in-frame rearrangements with V and J called that TCRdb kept. Clones are partly lost; checked studies trace under half to an unresolved V gene and leave the rest unexplained. V, J and clone size are taken as reported in that table, and D and trimming were inferred from the DNA itself. Here the sample has 2 million to 2.5 million clones; 90% to 95% occur a single time. The ten top clones hold approximately 0.4% of the sample.

The donors were healthy, HIV-negative adults with no recently reported acute infections or vaccinations. All donors were Caucasian adults living in Nashville, Tennessee, USA. CD4+ T cells were enriched by magnetic negative selection; naive cells were then positively selected on CD45RA, and the negative fraction formed the memory subset. After blood collection by leukapheresis, PBMCs were isolated using Ficoll-Histopaque density gradient centrifugation and then cryopreserved in the vapor phase of liquid nitrogen. Analytical flow cytometry was used to check the purity and quantity of every magnetically sorted T cell population. From each sorted fraction, genomic DNA was isolated and quantified by UV absorbance on a Nanodrop 2000c. The paper as a whole reports these results and caveats: Naive subsets generally had larger estimated clonotype richness than memory subsets. Sharing across a handful of donors was observed for about 5% of naive CD4, under 4% of naive CD8, 2.3% of memory CD4, and over 0.3% of memory CD8 clonotypes. Compared with non-shared clonotypes, clonotypes shared by all four sorted-subset donors had higher generation probabilities. Even with the large sequencing depth, rarefaction of the sorted-subset datasets indicated that sequencing was incomplete. The genetic and exposure-history diversity represented was limited by the small number of donors. Pairwise subsampling led to the expectation that sequencing depth would affect the degree of clonotype sharing among donors. Sampling was limited to blood, and TCR repertoires in tissue likely differ from TCR repertoires in blood.

Notes on this clone: What antigen it recognizes has not been identified. No quality values exist for individual bases; no much larger clone is one base distant.

The germline ends are 22 bases apart after V is trimmed by 10 bases and J by 6 bases. The germline V gene supplies CDR1 ENHRY and CDR2 SYGVKD. Inclusive of the bounding cysteine and phenylalanine, the CDR3 is 15 residues long. Only the CDR3 portion is preserved as DNA: 45 bases, with reading frame beginning at the first base. The sample taken for sequencing was naive CD4+ T cells from PBMCs. Sample cell subset or site, as interpreted from the label and publication: CD45RA+ positively selected. This chain is built from TRBV10-3 and TRBJ2-1; the D assignment is uncertain and may be TRBD1 or TRBD2, with 6 bases supporting each. The TCR sequence derives from a man aged 18 to 29 in good health. Some clones in this sample may be carry-over from other donors' samples. CDR3 reads: CATRRVRGQSNEQFF. The nucleotide sequence reads as follows: TGTGCCACCCGCCGGGTCCGGGGGCAAAGCAATGAGCAGTTCTTC.